This paragraph reports one T cell receptor beta chain. Its cognate antigen is unknown. The PCR ran on 60 Vbeta and 13 Jbeta primers. Sequencing used immunoSEQ multiplex PCR; TCRdb keeps in-frame clones, though not all of them. The data show 150,000 to 200,000 clones, over 65% seen once. These data originate in a study of cytomegalovirus exposure and HLA in healthy donors. Study findings and constraints: Later analysis demonstrated an association between a missense DCLRE1C variant and TCR beta V- and J-gene trimming. Fewer than 20,000 TCR beta sequences were associated with HLA alleles at 0.05 false discovery rate in a later analysis. Analyzed later, most CMV-associated TCR beta chains appeared HLA-restricted.

CDR3 size: 14 residues. The V and J ends lost 6 bases and 4 bases respectively, with 16 bases between them. Germline CDR1 reads SGHRS; CDR2 reads YFSETQ. V and J are TRBV5-1 and TRBJ1-1; tentatively, D is TRBD1 (5 bases). The sequence derives from a woman between 45 and 60 years old in good health and CMV-seropositive. What was sequenced was PBMCs. This CDR3 reads CASIPGGGGTEAFF. The CDR3 nucleotides read TGCGCCAGCATCCCGGGGGGGGGAGGCACTGAAGCTTTCTTT.